The subject of this entry is one T cell receptor (beta chain). The data derive from a study of blood T cell repertoires in COVID-19. Study summary: In each case, the material was cDNA or gDNA derived from T cells, B-cell-depleted T cells, or PBMCs.

The CDR3 totals 16 residues. Per the germline V gene, CDR1 is SGHTA and CDR2 is FQGNSA. Trimming shortened V by 1 base and J by 2 bases, and 9 bases separated the two germline ends. In the original analysis: Cell counts per sample came from amplifying reference gene primers. Using immunoSEQ multiplex PCR, the repertoire was profiled, and TCRdb retains in-frame clones only, with some absent. V, J and clone size reflect that table, while D and trimming were determined from the DNA. Of more than 250,000 clones listed, 86% are singletons. Sequencing was performed on PBMCs or T cells enriched from blood (not recorded which). J is TRBJ1-6 and V is TRBV7-2, with D hard to call. The sequence came from a woman aged 18-29 years who had recovered from COVID-19. The CDR3 nucleotides read TGTGCCAGCAGCTTAGATCCGCCAGCCTATAATTCACCCCTCCACTTT. It codes for CASSLDPPAYNSPLHF.